This T cell receptor beta chain was sequenced during a study of vaccination effects on CD4 cells after COVID-19. Study in general: Vaccine administered to participants consisted of two doses of either BNT162b2 or mRNA-1273.

Only in-frame clones appear in the TCRdb table, and some are missing; sequencing was by immunoSEQ multiplex PCR. This table holds 25,000 to 35,000 clones, roughly two thirds found once. With regard to this clone: Its antigen is as yet unknown.

Antigen-specific CD4+ T cells were first expanded with viral peptide pools by the ViraFEST assay and only then sequenced. CD4+ T cells were isolated after less than 13 days of culture. The vaccine recipients had no prior SARS-CoV-2 infection, with negative nucleocapsid antibodies. The CDR3 is 16 amino acids. After removal of 1 base from V and 4 bases from J, the junction contained 5 bases not matched to a gene. CDR1 SGHTA and CDR2 FQGNSA come from the germline V gene. This receptor was obtained from a human donor who received a COVID-19 vaccine. The J gene is TRBJ2-5, the V gene TRBV7-2; 11 positions agree with TRBD2. Sequenced here: CD4+ T cells from PBMCs cultured with SARS-CoV-2 spike peptides, sampled before COVID-19 vaccination. CDR3 protein: CASSLGIAGGPETQYF. The CDR3, as DNA: TGTGCCAGCAGCTTAGGCATAGCGGGGGGGCCAGAGACCCAGTACTTC.